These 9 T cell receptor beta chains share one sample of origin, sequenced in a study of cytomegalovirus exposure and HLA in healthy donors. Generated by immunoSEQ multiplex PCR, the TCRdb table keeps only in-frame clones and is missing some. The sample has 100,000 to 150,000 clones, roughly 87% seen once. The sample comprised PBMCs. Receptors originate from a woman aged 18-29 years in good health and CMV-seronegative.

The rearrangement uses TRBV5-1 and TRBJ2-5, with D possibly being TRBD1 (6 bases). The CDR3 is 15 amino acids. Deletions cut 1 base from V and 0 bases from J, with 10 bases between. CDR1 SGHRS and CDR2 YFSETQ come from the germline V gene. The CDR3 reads CASSLFGTHQETQYF. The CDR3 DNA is TGCGCCAGCAGCTTGTTCGGGACACACCAAGAGACCCAGTACTTC.

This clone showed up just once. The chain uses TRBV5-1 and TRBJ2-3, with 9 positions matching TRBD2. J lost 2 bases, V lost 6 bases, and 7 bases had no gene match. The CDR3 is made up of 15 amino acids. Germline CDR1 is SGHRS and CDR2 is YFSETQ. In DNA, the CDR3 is TGCGCCAGCAATATTGCGGGGGGGTTCACAGATACGCAGTATTTT. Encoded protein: CASNIAGGFTDTQYF.

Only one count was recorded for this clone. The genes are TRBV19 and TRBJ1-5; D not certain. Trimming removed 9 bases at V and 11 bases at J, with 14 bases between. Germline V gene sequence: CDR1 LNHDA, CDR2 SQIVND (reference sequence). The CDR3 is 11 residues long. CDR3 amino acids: CASTRGRAQHF. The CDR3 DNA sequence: TGTGCCAGCACCCGGGGTAGGGCCCAGCATTTT.

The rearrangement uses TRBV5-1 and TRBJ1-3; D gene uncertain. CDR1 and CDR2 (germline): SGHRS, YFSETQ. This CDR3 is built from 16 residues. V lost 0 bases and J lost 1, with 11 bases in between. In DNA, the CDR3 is TGCGCCAGCAGCTTGGCACTCCTAACTTCTGGAAACACCATATATTTT. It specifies CASSLALLTSGNTIYF.

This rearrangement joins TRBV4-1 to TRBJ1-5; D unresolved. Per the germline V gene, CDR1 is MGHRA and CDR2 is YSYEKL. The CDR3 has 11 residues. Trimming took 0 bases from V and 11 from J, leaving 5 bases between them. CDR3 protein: CASSQDGSQHF. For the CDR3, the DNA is TGCGCCAGCAGCCAAGACGGTTCCCAGCATTTT.

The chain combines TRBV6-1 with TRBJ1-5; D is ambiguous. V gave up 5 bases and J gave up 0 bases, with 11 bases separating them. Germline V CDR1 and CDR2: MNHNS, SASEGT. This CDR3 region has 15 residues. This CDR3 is CASSLQRYSNQPQHF. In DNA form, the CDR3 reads TGTGCCAGCAGTCTACAGCGGTATAGCAATCAGCCCCAGCATTTT.

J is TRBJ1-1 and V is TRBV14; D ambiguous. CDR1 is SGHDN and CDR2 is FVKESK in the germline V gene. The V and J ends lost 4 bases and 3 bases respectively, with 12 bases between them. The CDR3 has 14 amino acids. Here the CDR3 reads CASSPITEYTEAFF. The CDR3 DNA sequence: TGTGCCAGCAGCCCTATTACAGAATACACTGAAGCTTTCTTT. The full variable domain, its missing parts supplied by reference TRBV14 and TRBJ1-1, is EAGVTQFPSHSVIEKGQTVTLRCDPISGHDNLYWYRRVMGKEIKFLLHFVKESKQDESGMPNNRFLAERTGGTYSTLKVQPAELEDSGVYFCASSPITEYTEAFFGQGTRLTVV.

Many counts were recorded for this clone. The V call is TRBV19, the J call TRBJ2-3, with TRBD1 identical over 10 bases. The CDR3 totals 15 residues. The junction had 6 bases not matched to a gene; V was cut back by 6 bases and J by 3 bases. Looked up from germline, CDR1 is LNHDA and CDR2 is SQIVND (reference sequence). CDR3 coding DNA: TGTGCCAGTAGGACGACAGGGGGCGGTACAGATACGCAGTATTTT. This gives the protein CASRTTGGGTDTQYF.

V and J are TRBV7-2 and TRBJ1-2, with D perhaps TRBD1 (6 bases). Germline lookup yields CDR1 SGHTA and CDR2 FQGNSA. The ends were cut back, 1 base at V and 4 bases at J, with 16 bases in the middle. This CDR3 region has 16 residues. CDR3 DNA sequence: TGTGCCAGCAGCTTAGACCAAAAACAGGGTGGCTATGGCTACACCTTC. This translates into CASSLDQKQGGYGYTF.